This TCR beta chain originates from a study of T cells in localized non-small cell lung cancer. Only in-frame clones appear in the TCRdb table, and some are missing; sequencing was by immunoSEQ multiplex PCR. The table has around 26,000 clones, 91% seen once. Trimming took 0 bases from V and 6 from J, leaving 13 bases between them. Germline V CDR1 and CDR2: SGHRS, YFSETQ. The CDR3 runs to 15 residues. This receptor was taken from a female donor older than 55 with stage II squamous cell lung carcinoma. Sequenced material: peripheral blood, taken before any cancer treatment. V and J are TRBV5-1 and TRBJ2-1; D not resolved. For the CDR3, the DNA is TGCGCCAGCAGCTTGGTAGGCGGTGGGGTCAATGAGCAGTTCTTC. Translated: CASSLVGGGVNEQFF.